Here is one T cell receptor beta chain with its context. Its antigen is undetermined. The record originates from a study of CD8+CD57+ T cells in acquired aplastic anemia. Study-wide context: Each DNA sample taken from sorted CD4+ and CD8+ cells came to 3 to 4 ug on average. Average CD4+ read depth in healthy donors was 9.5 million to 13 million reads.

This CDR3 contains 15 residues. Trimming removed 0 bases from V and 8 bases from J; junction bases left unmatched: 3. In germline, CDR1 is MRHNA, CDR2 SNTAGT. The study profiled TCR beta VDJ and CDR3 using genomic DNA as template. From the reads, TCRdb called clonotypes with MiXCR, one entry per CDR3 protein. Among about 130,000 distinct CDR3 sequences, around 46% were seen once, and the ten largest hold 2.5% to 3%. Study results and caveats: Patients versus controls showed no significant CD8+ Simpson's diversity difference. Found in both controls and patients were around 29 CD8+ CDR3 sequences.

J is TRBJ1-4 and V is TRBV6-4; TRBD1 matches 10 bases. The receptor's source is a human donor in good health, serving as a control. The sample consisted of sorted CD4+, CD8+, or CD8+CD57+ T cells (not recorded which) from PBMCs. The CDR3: CASSDSGTGEEKLFF. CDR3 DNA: TGTGCCAGCAGTGACTCAGGGACAGGGGAAGAAAAACTGTTTTTT.